This is a list of T cell receptor beta chains from one sample in a study of blood T cell repertoires in COVID-19. The protocol was immunoSEQ multiplex PCR, while the TCRdb copy is restricted to in-frame clones and leaves out a portion. The sample carries some 59,000 clones, roughly 81% recorded once. The sample comprised peripheral blood. The receptors derive from a woman aged 55-69 years with acute or convalescent COVID-19. CDR3s leave out the opening cysteine and the closing phenylalanine or tryptophan.

v_call: TRBV11-2
j_call: TRBJ2-7
cdr3_aa: ASSLTEGVGNEQY

v_call: TRBV7-2
j_call: TRBJ2-1
cdr3_aa: ASSLEPWGGNEQF

v_call: TRBV4-2
j_call: TRBJ2-5
cdr3_aa: ASSQGGGPQETQY

v_call: TRBV7-8
j_call: TRBJ2-1
cdr3_aa: ASSFSGRGDEQF

v_call: TRBV28
j_call: TRBJ2-7
cdr3_aa: ASSLSAGGRDEQY

v_call: TRBV18
j_call: TRBJ2-7
cdr3_aa: ASSPRSGGFLSEQY

v_call: TRBV9
j_call: TRBJ1-5
cdr3_aa: ASSRDSEISNQPQH

v_call: TRBV6-5
j_call: TRBJ2-7
cdr3_aa: ASNLDGTYEQY

v_call: TRBV19
j_call: TRBJ1-5
cdr3_aa: ASSHKSGPQH

v_call: TRBV27
j_call: TRBJ1-1
cdr3_aa: ASSLSGGANTEAF

v_call: TRBV10-3
j_call: TRBJ2-1
cdr3_aa: AISESRLAGAHNEQF

v_call: TRBV10-3
j_call: TRBJ1-1
cdr3_aa: AIRGRGHRADEAF

v_call: TRBV12-3/TRBV12-4
j_call: TRBJ1-5
cdr3_aa: ASSFGLKQPQH

v_call: TRBV19
j_call: TRBJ2-5
cdr3_aa: ASSLDRGQKRETQY

v_call: TRBV6-5
j_call: TRBJ1-6
cdr3_aa: ASRTTGANNSPLH

v_call: TRBV6-5
j_call: TRBJ1-1
cdr3_aa: ASRAWTGNTEAF

v_call: TRBV7-9
j_call: TRBJ2-5
cdr3_aa: ASSPFPYQETQY

v_call: TRBV7-9
j_call: TRBJ1-2
cdr3_aa: ASSFDRGRGGYT

v_call: TRBV6-5
j_call: TRBJ2-1
cdr3_aa: ASTLEVHEQF

v_call: TRBV5-1
j_call: TRBJ2-5
cdr3_aa: ASSLGTTEETQY

v_call: TRBV19
j_call: TRBJ1-1
cdr3_aa: ASSIGRNPEAS

v_call: TRBV20-1
j_call: TRBJ2-5
cdr3_aa: SARGGKTQY

v_call: TRBV7-2
j_call: TRBJ2-5
cdr3_aa: ASSARGKAIPTQY

v_call: TRBV7-2
j_call: TRBJ1-1
cdr3_aa: ASSLGGGRGNFWDTEAF

v_call: TRBV5-1
j_call: TRBJ2-1
cdr3_aa: ASSSGTGLYNEQF

v_call: TRBV7-8
j_call: TRBJ2-7
cdr3_aa: ASSLARASYEQY

v_call: TRBV19
j_call: TRBJ2-6
cdr3_aa: ASSRLTVSGANVLT

v_call: TRBV4-1
j_call: TRBJ2-2
cdr3_aa: ASSQDSRAGGTGELF

v_call: TRBV30
j_call: TRBJ1-1
cdr3_aa: AWRTGSAEAF

v_call: TRBV20-1
j_call: TRBJ1-2
cdr3_aa: SARAYGYT

v_call: TRBV20-1
j_call: TRBJ1-2
cdr3_aa: SAREGGYT

v_call: TRBV4-1
j_call: TRBJ1-3
cdr3_aa: ASSPDRALSSGNTIY

v_call: TRBV15
j_call: TRBJ2-1
cdr3_aa: ATSSPTSGRENEQF

v_call: TRBV3-1/TRBV3-2
j_call: TRBJ2-2
cdr3_aa: ASKIGGSNTGELF

v_call: TRBV5-4
j_call: TRBJ2-5
cdr3_aa: ASRASVQETQY

v_call: TRBV7-9
j_call: TRBJ1-3
cdr3_aa: ASSPVPSSGNTIY

v_call: TRBV11-2
j_call: TRBJ1-5
cdr3_aa: ASSLGAYSNQPQH

v_call: TRBV28
j_call: TRBJ1-6
cdr3_aa: ASRPTPYNSPLH

v_call: TRBV27
j_call: TRBJ1-6
cdr3_aa: ASKRQGSNYNSPLH

v_call: TRBV11-1
j_call: TRBJ2-5
cdr3_aa: ASTRDRETQY

v_call: TRBV7-9
j_call: TRBJ1-2
cdr3_aa: ASSHPSGNYGYT

v_call: TRBV30
j_call: TRBJ1-1
cdr3_aa: AWGRGRTEAF